This T cell receptor (beta chain) was captured by sequencing in a study of T cells in Graves' hyperthyroidism and ophthalmopathy. Study-level findings and limits: Most thyroid clonotypes that were expanded above 0.001 also turned up in blood.

Uncontrolled infection, other autoimmune disease, pregnancy or lactation excluded patients. Diagnosis rested on symptoms, serum thyroxine and TRAb, thyroid ultrasound, and orbital computed tomography. V lost 7 bases, J lost 2 bases, and 9 bases stayed unmatched. The CDR3 sequence is 14 residues long. Germline CDR1 is SQVTM and CDR2 is ANQGSEA. Amplification targeted TCR beta CDR3 regions from RNA transcripts. RT-PCR in the first round (using the HTBI primer set) targeted the TCR CDR3. TCRdb reprocessed the multiplex PCR reads with MiXCR, giving one entry per CDR3 protein. The sample lists hundreds of thousands of distinct CDR3 sequences; 38% were seen once. To note about this clonotype: Its antigen remains unknown.

The receptor's source is a man in his late teens or twenties with Graves' hyperthyroidism. The V gene is TRBV29-1, the J gene TRBJ2-7; TRBD1 matches 9 bases. The specimen sequenced was blood. DNA of the CDR3: TGCAGCGCCCGACGGGACAGGGCCCCCTACGAGCAGTACTTC. This gives the protein CSARRDRAPYEQYF.